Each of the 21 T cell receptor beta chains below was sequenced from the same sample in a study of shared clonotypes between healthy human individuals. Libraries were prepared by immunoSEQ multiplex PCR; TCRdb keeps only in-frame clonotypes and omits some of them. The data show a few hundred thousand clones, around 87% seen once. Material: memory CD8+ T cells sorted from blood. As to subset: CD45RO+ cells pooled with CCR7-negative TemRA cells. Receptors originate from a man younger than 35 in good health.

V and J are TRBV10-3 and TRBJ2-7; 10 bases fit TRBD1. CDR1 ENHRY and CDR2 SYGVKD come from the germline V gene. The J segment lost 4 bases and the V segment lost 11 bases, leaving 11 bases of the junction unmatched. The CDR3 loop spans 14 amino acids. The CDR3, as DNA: TGTGCCGCACCGAACCGGGACAGGGGTTACGAGCAGTACTTC. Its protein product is CAAPNRDRGYEQYF.

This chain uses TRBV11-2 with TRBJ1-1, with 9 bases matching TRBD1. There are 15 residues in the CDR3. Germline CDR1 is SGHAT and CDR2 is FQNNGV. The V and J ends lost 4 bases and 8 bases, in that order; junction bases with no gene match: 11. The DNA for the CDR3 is TGTGCCAGCAGCTCGATACAGGGGGCAAGGGGGGAAGCTTTCTTT. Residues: CASSSIQGARGEAFF.

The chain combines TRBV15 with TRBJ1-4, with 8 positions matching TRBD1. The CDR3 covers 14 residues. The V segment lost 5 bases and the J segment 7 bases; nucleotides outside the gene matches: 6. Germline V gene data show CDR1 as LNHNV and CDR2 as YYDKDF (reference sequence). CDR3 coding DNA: TGTGCCACCAGCTGGACAGGGCGAAGTGAAAAACTGTTTTTT. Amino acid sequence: CATSWTGRSEKLFF.

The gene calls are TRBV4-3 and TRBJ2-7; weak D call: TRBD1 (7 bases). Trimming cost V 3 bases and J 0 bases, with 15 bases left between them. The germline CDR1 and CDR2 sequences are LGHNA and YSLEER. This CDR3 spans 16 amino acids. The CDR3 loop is CASSQGAQGGSYEQYF. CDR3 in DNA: TGCGCCAGCAGCCAGGGGGCTCAGGGGGGCTCCTACGAGCAGTACTTC.

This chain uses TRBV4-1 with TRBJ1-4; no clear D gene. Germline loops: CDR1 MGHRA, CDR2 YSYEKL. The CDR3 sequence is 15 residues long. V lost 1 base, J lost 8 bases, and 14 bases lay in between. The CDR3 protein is CASSQATSFGEKLFF. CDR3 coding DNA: TGCGCCAGCAGCCAAGCTACGTCTTTTGGGGAAAAACTGTTTTTT.

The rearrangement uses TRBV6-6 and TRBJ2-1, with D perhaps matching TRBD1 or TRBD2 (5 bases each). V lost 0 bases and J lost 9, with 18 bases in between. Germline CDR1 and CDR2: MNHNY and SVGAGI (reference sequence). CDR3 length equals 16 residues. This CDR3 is CASSYSGSGWDPEQFF. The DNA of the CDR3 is TGTGCCAGCAGTTACTCCGGGTCGGGTTGGGACCCTGAGCAGTTCTTC.

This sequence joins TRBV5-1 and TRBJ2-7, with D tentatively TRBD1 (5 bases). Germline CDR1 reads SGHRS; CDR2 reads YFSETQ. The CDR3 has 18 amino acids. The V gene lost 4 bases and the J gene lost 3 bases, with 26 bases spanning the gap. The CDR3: CASSPVTLQAAPHYEQYF. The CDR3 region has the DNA TGCGCCAGCAGCCCCGTGACCCTACAGGCTGCACCCCACTACGAGCAGTACTTC.

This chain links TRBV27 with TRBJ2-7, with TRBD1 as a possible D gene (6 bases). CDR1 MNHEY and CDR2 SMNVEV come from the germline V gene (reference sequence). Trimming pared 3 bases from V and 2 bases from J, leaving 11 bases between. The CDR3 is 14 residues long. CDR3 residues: CASSFWQGPYEQYF. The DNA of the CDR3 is TGTGCCAGCAGTTTTTGGCAGGGGCCCTACGAGCAGTACTTC.

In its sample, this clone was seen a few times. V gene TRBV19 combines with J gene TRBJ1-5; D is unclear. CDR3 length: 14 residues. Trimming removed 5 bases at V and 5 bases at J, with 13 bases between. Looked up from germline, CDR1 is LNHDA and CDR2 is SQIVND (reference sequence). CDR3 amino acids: CASSWRVGDQPQHF. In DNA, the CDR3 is TGTGCCAGTAGTTGGAGGGTTGGTGATCAGCCCCAGCATTTT.

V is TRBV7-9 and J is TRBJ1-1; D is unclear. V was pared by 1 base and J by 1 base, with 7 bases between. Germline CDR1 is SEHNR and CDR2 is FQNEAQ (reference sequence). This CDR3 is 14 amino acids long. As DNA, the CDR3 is TGTGCCAGCAGCTTAGGGGTGGCGAACACTGAAGCTTTCTTT. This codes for CASSLGVANTEAFF.

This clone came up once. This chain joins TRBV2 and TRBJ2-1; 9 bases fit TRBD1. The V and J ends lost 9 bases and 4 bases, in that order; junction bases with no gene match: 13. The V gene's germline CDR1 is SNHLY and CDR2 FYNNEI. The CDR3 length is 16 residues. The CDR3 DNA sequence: TGTGCCAGTCGAGGGCCGGGACAGGGTTTTTACAATGAGCAGTTCTTC. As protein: CASRGPGQGFYNEQFF.

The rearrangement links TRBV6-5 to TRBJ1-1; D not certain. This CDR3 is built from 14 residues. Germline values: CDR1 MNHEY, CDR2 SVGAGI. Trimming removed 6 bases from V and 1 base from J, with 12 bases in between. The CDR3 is CASSRTRRNTEAFF. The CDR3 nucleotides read TGTGCCAGCAGCCGGACGAGGAGGAACACTGAAGCTTTCTTT.

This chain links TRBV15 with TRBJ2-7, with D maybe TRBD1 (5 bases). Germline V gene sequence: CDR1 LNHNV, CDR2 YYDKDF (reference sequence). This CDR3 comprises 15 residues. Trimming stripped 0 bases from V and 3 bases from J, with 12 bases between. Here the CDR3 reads CATSREQTEGYEQYF. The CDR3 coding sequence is TGTGCCACCAGCAGAGAACAGACAGAAGGCTACGAGCAGTACTTC. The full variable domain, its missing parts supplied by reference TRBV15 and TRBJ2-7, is DAMVIQNPRYQVTQFGKPVTLSCSQTLNHNVMYWYQQKSSQAPKLLFHYYDKDFNNEADTPDNFQSRRPNTSFCFLDIRSPGLGDTAMYLCATSREQTEGYEQYFGPGTRLTVT.

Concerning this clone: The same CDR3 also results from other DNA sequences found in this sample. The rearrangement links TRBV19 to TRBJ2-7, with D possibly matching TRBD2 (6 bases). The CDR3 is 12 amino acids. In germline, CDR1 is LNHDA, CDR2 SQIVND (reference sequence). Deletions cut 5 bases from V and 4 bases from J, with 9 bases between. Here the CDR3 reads CASSPSGYEQYF. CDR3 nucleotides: TGTGCCAGTAGTCCCAGCGGGTACGAGCAGTACTTC.

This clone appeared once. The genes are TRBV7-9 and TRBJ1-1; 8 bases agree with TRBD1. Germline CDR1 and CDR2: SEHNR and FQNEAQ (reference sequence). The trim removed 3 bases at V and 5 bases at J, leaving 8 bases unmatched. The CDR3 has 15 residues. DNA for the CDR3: TGTGCCAGCAGCTTCAGTACAGGGGGAGGAACTGAAGCTTTCTTT. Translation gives CASSFSTGGGTEAFF.

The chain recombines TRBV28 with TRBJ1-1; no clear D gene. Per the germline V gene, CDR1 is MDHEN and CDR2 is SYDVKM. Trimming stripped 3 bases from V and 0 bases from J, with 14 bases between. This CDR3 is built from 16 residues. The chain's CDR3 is CASSFGPRGMNTEAFF. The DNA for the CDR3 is TGTGCCAGCAGTTTCGGTCCACGAGGCATGAACACTGAAGCTTTCTTT. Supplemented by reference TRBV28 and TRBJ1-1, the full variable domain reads DVKVTQSSRYLVKRTGEKVFLECVQDMDHENMFWYRQDPGLGLRLIYFSYDVKMKEKGDIPEGYSVSREKKERFSLILESASTNQTSMYLCASSFGPRGMNTEAFFGQGTRLTVV.

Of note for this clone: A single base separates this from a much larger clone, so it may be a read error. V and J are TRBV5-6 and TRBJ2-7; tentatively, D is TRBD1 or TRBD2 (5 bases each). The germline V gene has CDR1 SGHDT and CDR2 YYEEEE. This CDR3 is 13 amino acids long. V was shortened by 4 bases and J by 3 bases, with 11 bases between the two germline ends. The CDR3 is CASSRDGGYEQYF. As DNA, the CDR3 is TGTGCCAGCAGCCGGGACGGCGGCTACGAGCAGTACTTC.

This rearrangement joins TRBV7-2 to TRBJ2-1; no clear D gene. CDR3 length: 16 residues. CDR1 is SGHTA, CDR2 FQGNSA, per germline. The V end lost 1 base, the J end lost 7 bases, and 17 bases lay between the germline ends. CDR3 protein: CASSLVRYGDRNEQFF. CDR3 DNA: TGTGCCAGCAGCTTAGTCCGGTATGGGGATCGGAATGAGCAGTTCTTC.

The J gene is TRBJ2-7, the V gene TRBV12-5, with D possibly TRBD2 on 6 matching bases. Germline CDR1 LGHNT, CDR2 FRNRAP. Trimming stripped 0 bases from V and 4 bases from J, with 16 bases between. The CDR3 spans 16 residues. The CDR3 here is CASGLVQSAGIYEQYF. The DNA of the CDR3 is TGTGCTAGTGGTTTGGTACAAAGTGCGGGGATTTACGAGCAGTACTTC.

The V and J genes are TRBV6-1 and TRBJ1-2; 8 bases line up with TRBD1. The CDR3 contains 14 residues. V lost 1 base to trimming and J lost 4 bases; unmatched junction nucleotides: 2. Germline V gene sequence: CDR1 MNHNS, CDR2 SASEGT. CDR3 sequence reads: CASSEGDRIYGYTF. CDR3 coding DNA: TGTGCCAGCAGTGAAGGGGACAGGATCTATGGCTACACCTTC.

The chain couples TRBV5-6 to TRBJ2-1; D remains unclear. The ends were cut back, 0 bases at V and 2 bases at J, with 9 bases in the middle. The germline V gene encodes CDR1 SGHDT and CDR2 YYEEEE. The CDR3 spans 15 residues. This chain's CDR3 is CASSLVASPYNEQFF. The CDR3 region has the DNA TGTGCCAGCAGCTTGGTTGCTAGTCCCTACAATGAGCAGTTCTTC.